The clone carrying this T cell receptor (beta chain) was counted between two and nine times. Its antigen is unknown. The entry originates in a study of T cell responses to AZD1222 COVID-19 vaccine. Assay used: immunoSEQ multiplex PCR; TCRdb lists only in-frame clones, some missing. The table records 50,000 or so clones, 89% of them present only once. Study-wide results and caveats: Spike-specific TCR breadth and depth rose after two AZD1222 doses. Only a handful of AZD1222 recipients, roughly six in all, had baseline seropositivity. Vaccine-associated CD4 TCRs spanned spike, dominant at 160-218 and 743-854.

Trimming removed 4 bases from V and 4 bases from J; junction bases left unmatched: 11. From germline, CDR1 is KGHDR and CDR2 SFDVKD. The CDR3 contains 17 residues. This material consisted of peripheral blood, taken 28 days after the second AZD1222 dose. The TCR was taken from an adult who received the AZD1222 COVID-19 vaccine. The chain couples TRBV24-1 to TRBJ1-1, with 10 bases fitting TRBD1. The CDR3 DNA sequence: TGTGCCACCAGTGAGTTCCGGGACAGGGGCGTCGTCACTGAAGCTTTCTTT. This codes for CATSEFRDRGVVTEAFF.